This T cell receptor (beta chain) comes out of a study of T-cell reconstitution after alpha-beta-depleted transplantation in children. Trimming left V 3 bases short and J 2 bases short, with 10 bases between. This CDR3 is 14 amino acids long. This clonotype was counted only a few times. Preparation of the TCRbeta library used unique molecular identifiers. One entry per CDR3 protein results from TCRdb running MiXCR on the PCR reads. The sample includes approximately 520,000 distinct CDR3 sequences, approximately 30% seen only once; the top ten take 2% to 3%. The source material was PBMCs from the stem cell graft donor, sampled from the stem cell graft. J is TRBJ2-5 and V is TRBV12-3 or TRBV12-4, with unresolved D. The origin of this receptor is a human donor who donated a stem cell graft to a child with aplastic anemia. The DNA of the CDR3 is TGTGCCAGCAGTTTTCGAGCACTTCAAGAGACCCAGTACTTC. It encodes CASSFRALQETQYF.